The T cell receptor (beta chain) described here comes from a study of CD8+ T cells in alopecia areata. Study background: A regimen of oral tofacitinib, 5 to 10 mg twice daily, was given to treated patients. Findings of the study overall: Possibly as an HLA-related effect, TCR sharing across patients appeared less clear than in mice. Among the cells sequenced in scalp samples are also the resident alphabeta T cells of normal skin.

RNA extraction was followed by reverse transcription into cDNA, which acted as the sequencing template. Libraries were prepared by immunoSEQ multiplex PCR; TCRdb keeps only in-frame clonotypes and omits some of them. The table records 160,000 or so clones, approximately 53% of them present only once. A remark on this clone: Antigen: not known.

The CDR3 loop spans 12 amino acids. V lost 6 bases and J lost 1, with 7 bases in between. CDR1 and CDR2 from the germline V gene are SEHNR and FQNEAQ (reference sequence). Lesional scalp tissue (obtained by punch biopsy) and peripheral blood were collected from alopecia areata patients. This receptor was identified in a human donor with alopecia areata. V usage is TRBV7-9 and J usage is TRBJ2-7, with D hard to call. This sample comprised CD8+ T cells sorted from blood, obtained at week 0. The CDR3 nucleotides read TGTGCCAGCAGTACCTTATCCTACGAGCAGTACTTC. It is translated as CASSTLSYEQYF. The complete variable domain, with remaining parts taken from reference TRBV7-9 and TRBJ2-7, reads DTGVSQNPRHKITKRGQNVTFRCDPISEHNRLYWYRQTLGQGPEFLTYFQNEAQLEKSRLLSDRFSAERPKGSFSTLEIQRTEQGDSAMYLCASSTLSYEQYFGPGTRLTVT.